In its sample, the clone carrying this T cell receptor (beta chain) was seen once. This record belongs to a study of control samples from healthy donors and cancer patients. The CDR3 length is 15 residues. Trimming removed 2 bases from V and 3 bases from J, with 12 bases in between. Per germline, CDR1 SGHTA and CDR2 FQGNSA. Measured with immunoSEQ multiplex PCR; TCRdb has only the in-frame clones, and not every one. This repertoire shows some 130,000 clones, 75% to 95% found once; its top ten account for 2% to 2.5%. Sequencing was performed on blood. The genes are TRBV7-2 and TRBJ2-3, with D perhaps matching TRBD1 (6 bases). This TCR derives from a man in his late teens or twenties in good health. DNA for the CDR3: TGTGCCAGCAGCTTATTCGCAGGGGTAACAGATACGCAGTATTTT. This sequence encodes CASSLFAGVTDTQYF.